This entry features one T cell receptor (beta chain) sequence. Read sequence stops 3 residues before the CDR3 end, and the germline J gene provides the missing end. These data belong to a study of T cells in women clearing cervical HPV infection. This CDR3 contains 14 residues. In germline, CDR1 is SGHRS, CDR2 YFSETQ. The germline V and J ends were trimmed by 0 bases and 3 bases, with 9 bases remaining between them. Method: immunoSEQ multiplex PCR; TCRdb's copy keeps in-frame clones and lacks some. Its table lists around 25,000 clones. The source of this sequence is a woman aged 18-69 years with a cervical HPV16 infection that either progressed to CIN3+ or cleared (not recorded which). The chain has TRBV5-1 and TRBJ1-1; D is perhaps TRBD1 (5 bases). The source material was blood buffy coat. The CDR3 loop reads CASSLGGGDTEAFF. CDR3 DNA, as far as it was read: TGCGCCAGCAGCTTGGGGGGCGGGGACACTGAA.